This T cell receptor (beta chain) was recorded in a study of CD8 T cells in ankylosing spondylitis. Findings of the study overall: Reports say disease-linked clones showed up significantly more in matched ankylosing spondylitis synovial fluid. A TCR beta motif of under 10 highly homologous variants seemed to mark ankylosing spondylitis blood.

Trimming shortened V by 3 bases and J by 8 bases, and 13 bases separated the two germline ends. The CDR3 consists of 13 residues. Germline V gene data show CDR1 as LGHDT and CDR2 as YNNKEL (reference sequence). A few counts support this clonotype. Its specificity is unknown. Each TCR beta library was made by quantitative 5'-RACE that incorporated molecular barcodes. TCRdb fed the 5' RACE reads into MiXCR, producing one record per CDR3 protein. This table has a few hundred thousand distinct CDR3 sequences, about a sixth appearing once. Sequencing was done on a sample of blood, either unsorted or a sorted T cell fraction (not recorded which). The chain carries TRBV3-1 and TRBJ1-2, with D perhaps TRBD1 (6 bases). This sequence was found in a male donor with ankylosing spondylitis. The CDR3 nucleotides are TGTGCCAGCAGCCATAGCGGAGGGGGAGGCTACACCTTC. It is translated as CASSHSGGGGYTF.